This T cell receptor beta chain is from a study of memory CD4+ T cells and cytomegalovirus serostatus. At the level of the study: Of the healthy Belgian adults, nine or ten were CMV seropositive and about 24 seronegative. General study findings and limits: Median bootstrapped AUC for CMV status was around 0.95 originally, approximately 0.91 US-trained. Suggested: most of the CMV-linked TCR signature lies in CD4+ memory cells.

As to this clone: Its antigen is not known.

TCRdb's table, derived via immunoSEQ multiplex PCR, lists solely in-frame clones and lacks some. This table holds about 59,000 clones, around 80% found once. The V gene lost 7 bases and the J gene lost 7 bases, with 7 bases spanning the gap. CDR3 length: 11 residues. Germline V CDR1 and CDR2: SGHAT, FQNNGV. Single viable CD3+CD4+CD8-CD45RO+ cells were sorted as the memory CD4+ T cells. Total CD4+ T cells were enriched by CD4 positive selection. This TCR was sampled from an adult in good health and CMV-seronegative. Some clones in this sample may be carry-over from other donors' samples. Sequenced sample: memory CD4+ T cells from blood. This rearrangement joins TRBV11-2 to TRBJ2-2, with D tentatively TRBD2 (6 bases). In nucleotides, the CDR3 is TGTGCCAGCATGGAGGGCGGGGAGCTGTTTTTT. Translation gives CASMEGGELFF.